This TCR beta chain comes out of a study of T cells expressing NK-cell markers. Study details: HCMV serostatus: most of the eight sequenced donors positive, one negative. Study-level results: Whether expanded NKG2C+ T cell clones were HCMV specific stayed uncertain. A range of roughly 1.0-8% of CD8+ T cells consisted of dominant NKG2C+ clonotypes in roughly 6 donors.

TCRdb re-called the 5' RACE reads, yielding one record per CDR3 amino acid sequence without DNA. Found here are about 260,000 distinct CDR3 sequences; the top ten clones hold around 0.37%. In the case of this clonotype: The antigen remains undetermined.

CDR1 and CDR2 (germline): SGHDT, YYEEEE. The CDR3 runs to 13 residues. The rearrangement uses TRBV5-6 and TRBJ2-1. The sample comprised blood T cells: a sorted CD56 or NKG2C T cell subset, CD4+ or CD8+ T cells, or bulk PBMC T cells (not recorded which). This sequence was found in a man younger than 35 in good health. Here the CDR3 reads CASSSRHYNEQFF.